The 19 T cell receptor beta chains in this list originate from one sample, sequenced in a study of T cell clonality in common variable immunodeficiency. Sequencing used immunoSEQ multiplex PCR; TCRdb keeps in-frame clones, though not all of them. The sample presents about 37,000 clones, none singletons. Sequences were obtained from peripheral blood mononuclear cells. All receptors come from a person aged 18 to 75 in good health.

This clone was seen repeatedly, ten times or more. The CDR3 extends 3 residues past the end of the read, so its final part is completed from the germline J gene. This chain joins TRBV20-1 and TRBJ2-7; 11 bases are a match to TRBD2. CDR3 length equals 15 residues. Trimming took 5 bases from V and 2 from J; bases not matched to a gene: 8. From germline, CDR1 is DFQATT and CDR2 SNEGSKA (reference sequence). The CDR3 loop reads CSAVLGTSGPYEQYF. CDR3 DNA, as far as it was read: TGCAGTGCTGTCCTTGGGACTAGCGGTCCCTACGAG.

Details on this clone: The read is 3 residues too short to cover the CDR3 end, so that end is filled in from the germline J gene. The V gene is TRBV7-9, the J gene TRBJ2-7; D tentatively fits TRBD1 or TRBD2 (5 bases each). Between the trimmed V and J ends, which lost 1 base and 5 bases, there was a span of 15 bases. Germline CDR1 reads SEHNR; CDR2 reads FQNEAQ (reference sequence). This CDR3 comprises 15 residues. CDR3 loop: CASSLGHNRGDEQYF. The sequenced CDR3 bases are TGTGCCAGCAGCTTAGGGCATAATCGAGGGGACGAG. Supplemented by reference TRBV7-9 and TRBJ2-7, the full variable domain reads DTGVSQNPRHKITKRGQNVTFRCDPISEHNRLYWYRQTLGQGPEFLTYFQNEAQLEKSRLLSDRFSAERPKGSFSTLEIQRTEQGDSAMYLCASSLGHNRGDEQYFGPGTRLTVT.

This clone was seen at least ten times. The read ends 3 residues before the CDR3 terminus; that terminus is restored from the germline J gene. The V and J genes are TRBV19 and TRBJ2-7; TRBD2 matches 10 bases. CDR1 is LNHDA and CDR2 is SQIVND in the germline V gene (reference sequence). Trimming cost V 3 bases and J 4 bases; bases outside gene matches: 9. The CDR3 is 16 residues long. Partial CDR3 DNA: TGTGCCAGTAGTATCAGACTAGCGGGCTTCCCTTACGAG. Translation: CASSIRLAGFPYE. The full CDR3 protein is CASSIRLAGFPYEQYF.

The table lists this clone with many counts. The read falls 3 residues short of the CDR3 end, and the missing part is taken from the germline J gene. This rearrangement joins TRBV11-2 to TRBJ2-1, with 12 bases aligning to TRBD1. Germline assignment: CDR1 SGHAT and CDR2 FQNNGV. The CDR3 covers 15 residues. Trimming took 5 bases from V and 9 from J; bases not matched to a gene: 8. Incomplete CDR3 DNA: TGTGCCAGCAGCGCCCGGGACAGGGGGCGATCTGAG. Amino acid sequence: CASSARDRGRSE. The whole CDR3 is CASSARDRGRSEQFF.

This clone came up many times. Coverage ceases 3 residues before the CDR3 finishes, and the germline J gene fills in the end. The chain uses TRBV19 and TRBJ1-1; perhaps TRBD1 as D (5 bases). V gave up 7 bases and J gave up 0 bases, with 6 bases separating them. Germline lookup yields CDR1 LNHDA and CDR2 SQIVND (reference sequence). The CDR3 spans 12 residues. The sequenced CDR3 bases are TGTGCCAGTACAGGGTTGAACACTGAA. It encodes CASTGLNTE. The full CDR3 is CASTGLNTEAFF.

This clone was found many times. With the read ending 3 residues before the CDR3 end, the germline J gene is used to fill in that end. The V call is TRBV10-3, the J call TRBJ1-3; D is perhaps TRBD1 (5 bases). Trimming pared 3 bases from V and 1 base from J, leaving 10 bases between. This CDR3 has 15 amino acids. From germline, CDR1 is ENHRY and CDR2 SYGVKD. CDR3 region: CAISDPSGSGNTIYF. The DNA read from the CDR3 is TGTGCCATCAGTGACCCCTCAGGGTCTGGAAACACC.

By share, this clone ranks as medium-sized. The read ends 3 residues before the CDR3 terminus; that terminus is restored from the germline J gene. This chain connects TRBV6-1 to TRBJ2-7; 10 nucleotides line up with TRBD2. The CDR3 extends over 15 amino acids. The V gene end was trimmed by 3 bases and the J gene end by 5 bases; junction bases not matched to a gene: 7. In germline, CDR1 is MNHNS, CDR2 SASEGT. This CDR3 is CASSEAAGGSDEQYF. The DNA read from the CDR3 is TGTGCCAGCAGTGAGGCAGCGGGAGGGTCGGACGAG.

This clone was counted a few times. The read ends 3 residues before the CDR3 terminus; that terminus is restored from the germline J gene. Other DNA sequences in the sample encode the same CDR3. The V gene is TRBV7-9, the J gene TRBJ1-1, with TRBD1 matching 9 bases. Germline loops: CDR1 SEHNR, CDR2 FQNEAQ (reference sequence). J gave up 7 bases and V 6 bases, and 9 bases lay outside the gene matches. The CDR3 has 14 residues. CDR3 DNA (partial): TGTGCCAGCAGATCGAGGACAGGGGAGGATGAA. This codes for CASRSRTGEDE. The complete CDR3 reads CASRSRTGEDEAFF. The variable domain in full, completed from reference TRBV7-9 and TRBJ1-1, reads DTGVSQNPRHKITKRGQNVTFRCDPISEHNRLYWYRQTLGQGPEFLTYFQNEAQLEKSRLLSDRFSAERPKGSFSTLEIQRTEQGDSAMYLCASRSRTGEDEAFFGQGTRLTVV.

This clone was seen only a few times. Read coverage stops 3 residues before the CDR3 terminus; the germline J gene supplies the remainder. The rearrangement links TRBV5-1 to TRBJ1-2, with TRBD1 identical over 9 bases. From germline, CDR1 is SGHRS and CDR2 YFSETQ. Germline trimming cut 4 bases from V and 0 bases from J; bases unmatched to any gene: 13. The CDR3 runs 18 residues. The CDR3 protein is CASSLVPGQGSANYGYTF. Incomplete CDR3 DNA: TGCGCCAGCAGCCTCGTCCCGGGACAGGGATCAGCTAACTATGGC. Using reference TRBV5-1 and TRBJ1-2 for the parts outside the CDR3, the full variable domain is KAGVTQTPRYLIKTRGQQVTLSCSPISGHRSVSWYQQTPGQGLQFLFEYFSETQRNKGNFPGRFSGRQFSNSRSEMNVSTLELGDSALYLCASSLVPGQGSANYGYTFGSGTRLTVV.

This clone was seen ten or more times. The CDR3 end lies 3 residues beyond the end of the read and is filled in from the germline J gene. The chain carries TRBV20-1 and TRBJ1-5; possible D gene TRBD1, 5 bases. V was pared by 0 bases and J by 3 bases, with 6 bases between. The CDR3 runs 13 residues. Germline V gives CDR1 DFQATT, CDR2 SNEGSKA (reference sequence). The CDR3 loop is CSAREGVNQPQHF. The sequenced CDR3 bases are TGCAGTGCTAGAGAAGGGGTCAATCAGCCC.

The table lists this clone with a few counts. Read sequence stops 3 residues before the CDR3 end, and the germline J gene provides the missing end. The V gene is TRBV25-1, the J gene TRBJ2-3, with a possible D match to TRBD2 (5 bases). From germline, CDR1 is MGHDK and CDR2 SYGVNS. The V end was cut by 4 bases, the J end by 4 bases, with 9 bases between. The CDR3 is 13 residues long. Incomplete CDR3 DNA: TGTGCCAGCAGTGTTGAGGGCGCAGATACG. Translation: CASSVEGADT. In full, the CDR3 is CASSVEGADTQYF.

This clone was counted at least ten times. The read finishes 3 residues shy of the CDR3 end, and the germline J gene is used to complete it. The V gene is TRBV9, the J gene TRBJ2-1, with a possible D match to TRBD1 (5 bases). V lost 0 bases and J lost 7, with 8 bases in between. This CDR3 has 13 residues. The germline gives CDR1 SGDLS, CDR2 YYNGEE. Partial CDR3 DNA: TGTGCCAGCAGCGTAGGCCAGGGTAATGAG. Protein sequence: CASSVGQGNE. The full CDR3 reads CASSVGQGNEQFF.

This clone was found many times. The CDR3 bases that were read are TGTGCCAGCAGCTTTCGGGGGGAATCAAGAGATACG. Protein sequence: CASSFRGESRDT. The entire CDR3 is CASSFRGESRDTQYF. This chain uses TRBV13 with TRBJ2-3; 7 positions agree with TRBD2. The read falls 3 residues short of the CDR3 end, and the missing part is taken from the germline J gene. This CDR3 has 15 residues. V lost 3 bases to trimming and J lost 5 bases; unmatched junction nucleotides: 8. Germline V gene sequence: CDR1 PRHDT, CDR2 FYEKMQ (reference sequence).

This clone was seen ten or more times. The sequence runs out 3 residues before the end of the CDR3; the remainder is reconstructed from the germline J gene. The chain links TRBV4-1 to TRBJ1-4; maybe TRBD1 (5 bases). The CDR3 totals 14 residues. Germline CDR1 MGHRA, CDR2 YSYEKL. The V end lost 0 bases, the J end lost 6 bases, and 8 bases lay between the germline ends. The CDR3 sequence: CASSQEGPYEKLFF. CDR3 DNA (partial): TGCGCCAGCAGCCAAGAGGGGCCATATGAAAAA.

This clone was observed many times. Partial CDR3 DNA: TGTGCCAGCAGTCACAATAGGGACAGTACATACGAG. As protein: CASSHNRDSTYE. The whole CDR3 sequence is CASSHNRDSTYEQYF. This chain uses TRBV6-2 or TRBV6-3 with TRBJ2-7; TRBD1 agrees at 7 bases. Read data end 3 residues before the CDR3 end; the end is taken from the germline J gene. This CDR3 comprises 15 residues. Germline values: CDR1 MNHEY, CDR2 SVGEGT. The ends lost 5 bases at V and 4 bases at J; junction bases unmatched: 11.

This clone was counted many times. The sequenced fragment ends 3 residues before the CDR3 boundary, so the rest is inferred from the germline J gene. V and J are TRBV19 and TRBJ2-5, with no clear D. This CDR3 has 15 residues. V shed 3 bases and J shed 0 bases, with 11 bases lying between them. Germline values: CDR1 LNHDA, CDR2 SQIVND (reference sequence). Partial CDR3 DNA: TGTGCCAGTAGTATGGTCCTTACAAACCAAGAGACC. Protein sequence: CASSMVLTNQET. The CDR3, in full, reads CASSMVLTNQETQYF.

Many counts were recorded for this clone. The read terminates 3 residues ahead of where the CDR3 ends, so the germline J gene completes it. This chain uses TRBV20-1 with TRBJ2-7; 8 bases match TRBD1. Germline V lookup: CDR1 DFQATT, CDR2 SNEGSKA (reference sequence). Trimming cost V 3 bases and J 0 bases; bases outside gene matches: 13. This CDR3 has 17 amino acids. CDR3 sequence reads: CSARSRDRPQFSYEQYF. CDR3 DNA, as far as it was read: TGCAGTGCTAGGTCCCGGGACAGGCCGCAATTCTCCTACGAG.

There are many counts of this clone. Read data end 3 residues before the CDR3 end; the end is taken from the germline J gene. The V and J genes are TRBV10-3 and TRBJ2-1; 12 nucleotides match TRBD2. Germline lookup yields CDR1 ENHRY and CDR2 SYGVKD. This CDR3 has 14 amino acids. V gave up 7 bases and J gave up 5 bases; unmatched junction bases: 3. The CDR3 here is CAINRLAGDNEQFF. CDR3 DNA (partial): TGTGCCATCAACCGACTAGCGGGAGACAATGAG.

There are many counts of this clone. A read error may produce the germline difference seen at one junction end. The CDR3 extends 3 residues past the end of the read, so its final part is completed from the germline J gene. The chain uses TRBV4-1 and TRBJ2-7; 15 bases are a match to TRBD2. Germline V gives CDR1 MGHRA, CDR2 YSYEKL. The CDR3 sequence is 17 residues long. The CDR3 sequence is CASSQGTSGRREYEQYF. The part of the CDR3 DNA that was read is TGCGCCAGCAGTCAAGGGACTAGCGGGAGGAGAGAGTACGAG.